The clone carrying this T cell receptor beta chain was seen more than once but under ten times. Its matching antigen is unknown. This record comes from a study of breast tumors, draining lymph nodes, adjacent tissues. The lymph nodes were axillary draining lymph nodes from breast cancer patients. Study results and limitations: Most tumor T cells seemingly derive from lymph node, then expand in tumor. The lymph node origin of tumor T cells was framed as consistent with a hypothesis, not demonstrated. Compared with basal-like, luminal-like tumors shared significantly more repertoire with nontumor tissue. Tumor TCR diversity was below lymph nodes but above nontumor tissue.

Via MiXCR, TCRdb re-called the multiplex PCR reads, giving one row per CDR3 protein. Among under 300,000 distinct CDR3 sequences listed, about 34% were seen once. The length of the CDR3 is 17 residues. V shed 2 bases, J shed 3 bases, and the junction held 4 bases outside the gene matches. The germline CDR1 and CDR2 sequences are LNHNV and YYDKDF (reference sequence). Sample: axillary lymph node tissue. The sequence came from a female donor with breast cancer. Some clones in this sample may be carry-over from other donors' samples. The V call is TRBV15, the J call TRBJ1-6; the match to TRBD1 covers 10 bases. The CDR3 nucleotides are TGTGCCACCAGCAGATCCGGGGACAGGGGCTATAATTCACCCCTCCACTTT. It yields the protein CATSRSGDRGYNSPLHF.